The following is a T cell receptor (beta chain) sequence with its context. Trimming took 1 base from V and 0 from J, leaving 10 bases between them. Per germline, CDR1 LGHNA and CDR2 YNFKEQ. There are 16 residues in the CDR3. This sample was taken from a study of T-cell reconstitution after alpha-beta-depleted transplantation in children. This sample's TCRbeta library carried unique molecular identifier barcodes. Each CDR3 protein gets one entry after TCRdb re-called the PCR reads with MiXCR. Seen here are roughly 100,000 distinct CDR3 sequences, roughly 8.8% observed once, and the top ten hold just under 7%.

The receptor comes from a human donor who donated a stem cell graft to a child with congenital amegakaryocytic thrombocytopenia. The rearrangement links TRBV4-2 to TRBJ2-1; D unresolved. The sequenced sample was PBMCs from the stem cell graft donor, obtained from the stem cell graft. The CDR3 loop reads CASSQGLASSYNEQFF. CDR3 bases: TGTGCCAGCAGCCAAGGACTTGCGAGCTCCTACAATGAGCAGTTCTTC.